These T cell receptor beta chains were read from a single sample in a study of T-cell reconstitution after alpha-beta-depleted transplantation in children. Each CDR3 protein is one row after TCRdb ran MiXCR on the PCR reads. The data show a few hundred thousand distinct CDR3 sequences, more than 9% seen once. The starting material was peripheral blood, obtained 180 days after TCRalphabeta/CD19-depleted stem cell transplant. These receptor sequences come from a male patient aged 2 to 9 who had a stem cell transplant for chronic granulomatous disease, so the T cells may come from the graft donor. CDR3s leave out the opening cysteine and the closing phenylalanine or tryptophan. Size is stated for part of the rows, as once, few or many counts, or as a class when the clone is expanded.

J gene,clone size,V gene,CDR3 protein
TRBJ2-1,many,TRBV20-1,SASIGTDNEQF
TRBJ1-3,many,TRBV6-1,ASSTALVEGAGNTIY
TRBJ2-6,many,TRBV2,ASSGGLAGIALT
TRBJ1-2,many,TRBV10-3,AIRQGGRGYGYT
TRBJ2-3,many,TRBV29-1,SVGPQLAESTDTQY
TRBJ2-1,NA,TRBV12-3/TRBV12-4,ASTPTESSYNEQF
TRBJ2-1,many,TRBV29-1,SVEDVAREGRDEQF
TRBJ1-2,many,TRBV12-3/TRBV12-4,ASSRDSNYGYT
TRBJ2-1,many,TRBV20-1,SASPLAGGLGQF
TRBJ1-1,NA,TRBV5-4,ASRFGRTGTYTEAF
TRBJ2-7,NA,TRBV18,ASSPRGHLSYEQY
TRBJ2-7,many,TRBV29-1,SVEGSLPYEQY
TRBJ2-2,many,TRBV12-3/TRBV12-4,ASTYRGSMTGELF
TRBJ2-1,many,TRBV20-1,SARLGEGEQF
TRBJ2-1,many,TRBV7-9,ASQEINEQF
TRBJ2-3,many,TRBV7-3,ASSLEGIGDTQY
TRBJ2-2,few,TRBV18,ASSFHRGSTGELF
TRBJ2-2,many,TRBV19,ASSPPAVNTGELF
TRBJ2-4,many,TRBV7-2,ASSYRDIQY
TRBJ1-5,many,TRBV5-1,ASSLEGTSQPQH
TRBJ2-2,many,TRBV20-1,SAREGLANTGELF
TRBJ1-2,many,TRBV25-1,ASWTEYGYT
TRBJ2-7,NA,TRBV11-2,ASSFRIGETSGSWEQY
TRBJ2-5,few,TRBV12-3/TRBV12-4,ASSLGRIETQY
TRBJ1-5,many,TRBV28,ASSLVENQPQH
TRBJ2-1,many,TRBV11-2,ASSSESRLAGSVF
TRBJ1-2,medium-sized,TRBV4-3,ASSQEGGFSTHNYGYT
TRBJ2-7,many,TRBV12-3/TRBV12-4,ASSPEGSYYEQY
TRBJ1-4,NA,TRBV28,ASSFWATNEKLF
TRBJ2-7,many,TRBV29-1,SVEGDSSGRSYEQY
TRBJ2-1,many,TRBV20-1,SARDLTGAYNEQF
TRBJ2-1,many,TRBV7-2,ASSTSGSPWNEQF
TRBJ2-1,many,TRBV7-2,ASSSGLDNYNEQF
TRBJ2-1,NA,TRBV4-3,ASSQDPGGALRGNEQF
TRBJ2-3,many,TRBV6-2/TRBV6-3,ASSRTTDTQY
TRBJ2-7,NA,TRBV7-9,ASSLGSVREQY
TRBJ2-5,many,TRBV11-2,ASSPELETQY
TRBJ2-7,NA,TRBV2,AISKLGQGTYEQY
TRBJ2-2,many,TRBV20-1,SARGGGGTGELF
TRBJ2-7,many,TRBV20-1,SASVVPTYEQY
TRBJ1-4,many,TRBV15,ATSRDPRAGSKRKKLF
TRBJ2-2,NA,TRBV7-8,ASSRIMVGQGMTGELF
TRBJ1-6,many,TRBV29-1,SVPRTANSPLH
TRBJ1-4,many,TRBV29-1,STSRTVDEKLF
TRBJ1-4,many,TRBV7-2,ASSYQVGSSEKLF
TRBJ2-1,many,TRBV29-1,SVLPPGIGDEQF
TRBJ1-4,many,TRBV27,ASSPQWRNEKLF
TRBJ2-7,many,TRBV4-1,ASSGGARSYEQY
TRBJ2-1,NA,TRBV11-2,ASRMGLWGNLQF
TRBJ2-5,NA,TRBV7-9,ASSLGDRGTETQS
TRBJ2-7,many,TRBV12-3/TRBV12-4,ASSYQRGASYEQY
TRBJ2-7,many,TRBV7-9,ASSLNRGPYEQY
TRBJ2-3,NA,TRBV27,ASSLIGGASTDTQY
TRBJ2-1,many,TRBV11-3,ASSLVPSGGDSSSFSYNEQF
TRBJ1-5,NA,TRBV30,AWSHLAGNQPQH
TRBJ2-7,many,TRBV19,ASSATLWNIYEQY
TRBJ2-7,many,TRBV7-2,ASSFRRVYEQY